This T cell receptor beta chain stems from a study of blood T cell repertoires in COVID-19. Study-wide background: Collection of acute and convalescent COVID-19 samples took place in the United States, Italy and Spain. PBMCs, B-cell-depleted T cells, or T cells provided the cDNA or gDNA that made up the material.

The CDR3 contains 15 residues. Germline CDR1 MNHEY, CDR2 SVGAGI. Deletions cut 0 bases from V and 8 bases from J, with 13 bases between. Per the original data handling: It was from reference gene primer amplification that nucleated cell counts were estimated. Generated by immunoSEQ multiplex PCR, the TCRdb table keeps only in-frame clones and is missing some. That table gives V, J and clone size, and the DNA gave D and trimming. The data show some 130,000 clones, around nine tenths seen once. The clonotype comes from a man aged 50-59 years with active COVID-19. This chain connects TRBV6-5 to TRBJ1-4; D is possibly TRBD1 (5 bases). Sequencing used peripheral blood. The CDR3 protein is CASSYSRQGREKLFF. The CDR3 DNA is TGTGCCAGCAGTTACTCACGGCAGGGTAGAGAAAAACTGTTTTTT.